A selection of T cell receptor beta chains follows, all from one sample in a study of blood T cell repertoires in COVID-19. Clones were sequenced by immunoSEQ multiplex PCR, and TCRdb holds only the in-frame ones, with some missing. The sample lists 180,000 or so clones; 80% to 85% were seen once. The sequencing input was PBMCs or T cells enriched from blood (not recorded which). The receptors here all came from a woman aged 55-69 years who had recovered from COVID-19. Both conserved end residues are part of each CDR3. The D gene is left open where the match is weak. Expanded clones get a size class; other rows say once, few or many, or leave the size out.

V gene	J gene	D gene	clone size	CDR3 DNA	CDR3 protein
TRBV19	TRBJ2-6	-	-	TGTGCCAGTAGTATGCGACAGTCCAGCTCTGGGGCCAACGTCCTGACTTTC	CASSMRQSSSGANVLTF
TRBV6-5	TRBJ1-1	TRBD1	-	TGTGCCAGCAGCTCCGACAGGGCCATGAACACTGAAGCTTTCTTT	CASSSDRAMNTEAFF
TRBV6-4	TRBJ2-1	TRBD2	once	TGTGCCAGCGCGGGACTAGCGGGAGGTGAGCAGTTCTTC	CASAGLAGGEQFF
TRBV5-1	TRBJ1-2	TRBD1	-	TGCGCCAGCAGCTTGGTGTCAGGGGGTAACTATGGCTACACCTTC	CASSLVSGGNYGYTF
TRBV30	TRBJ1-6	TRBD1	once	TGTGCCTGGAGCTACTCGGGACAGTTGTCTAATTCACCCCTCCACTTT	CAWSYSGQLSNSPLHF
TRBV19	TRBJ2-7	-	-	TGTGCCAGTAGTGTTACAGGTACTCCCGAGCAGTACTTC	CASSVTGTPEQYF
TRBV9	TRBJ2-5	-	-	TGTGCCAGCAGCGTAGTTCCTCAAGAGACCCAGTACTTC	CASSVVPQETQYF
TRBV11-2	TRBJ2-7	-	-	TGTGCCAGCAGCTCCGTGGGAGCGTCCTACGAGCAGTACTTC	CASSSVGASYEQYF
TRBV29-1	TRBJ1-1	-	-	TGCAGCGCTGCGACAGCCCCGAACACTGAAGCTTTCTTT	CSAATAPNTEAFF
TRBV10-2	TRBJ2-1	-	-	TGCGCCAGCAGCCTAGCCATTGAGCAGTTCTTC	CASSLAIEQFF
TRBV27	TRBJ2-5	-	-	TGTGCCAGCAGTTTACGGAGGGAATGGGGGACCCAGTACTTC	CASSLRREWGTQYF
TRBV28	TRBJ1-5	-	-	TGTGCCAGCAGCGGGTACGGGAGCAATCAGCCCCAGCATTTT	CASSGYGSNQPQHF
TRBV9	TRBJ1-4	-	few	TGTGCCAGCAGCCAAACTCAGGGGAGCGCTAATGAAAAACTGTTTTTT	CASSQTQGSANEKLFF
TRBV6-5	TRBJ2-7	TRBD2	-	TGTGCCAGCAGAAGTAGCGGGGGGGTTGGCGAGCAGTACTTC	CASRSSGGVGEQYF
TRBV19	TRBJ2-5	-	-	TGTGCCAGTAAGAAAGGGGCCTCACAACAAGAGACCCAGTACTTC	CASKKGASQQETQYF
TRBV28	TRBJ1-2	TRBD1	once	TGTGCCAGCTTGGACAGGAACTATGGCTACACCTTC	CASLDRNYGYTF
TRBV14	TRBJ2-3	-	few	TGTGCCAGCAGCCAAGCTCGGGGTTCCGGCACAGATACGCAGTATTTT	CASSQARGSGTDTQYF
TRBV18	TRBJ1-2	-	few	TGTGCCAGCTCGTCCAATTACGGCGGGAGTGATGGCTACACCTTC	CASSSNYGGSDGYTF
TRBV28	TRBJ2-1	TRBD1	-	TGTGCCAGCAGTTTAAGGGACAGGCCCTACAATGAGCAGTTCTTC	CASSLRDRPYNEQFF
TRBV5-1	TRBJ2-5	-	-	TGCGCCAGCAGCGATGCCGGACAGACTTCTGAGACCCAGTACTTC	CASSDAGQTSETQYF
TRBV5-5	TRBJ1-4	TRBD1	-	TGTGCCAGCAGCTTGGGGGCGGGACAGGGCGTCGAGAAACTGTTTTTT	CASSLGAGQGVEKLFF
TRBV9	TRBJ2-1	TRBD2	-	TGTGCCAGCGCCAGGACTAGCGGATACAATGAGCAGTTCTTC	CASARTSGYNEQFF
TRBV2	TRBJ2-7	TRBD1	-	TGTGCCAGCAGTGCGGGACAGGGAGGAAACTACGAGCAGTACTTC	CASSAGQGGNYEQYF
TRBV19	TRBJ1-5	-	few	TGTGCCAGTAGTATAGAACCGGGTGGCAATCAGCCCCAGCATTTT	CASSIEPGGNQPQHF
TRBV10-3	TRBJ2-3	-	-	TGTGCCATCAGTGTAGGGGCTAGTGCAGATACGCAGTATTTT	CAISVGASADTQYF
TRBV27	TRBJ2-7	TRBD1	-	TGTGCCAGCAGCTCCCGGGACAGGATCTACGAGCAGTACTTC	CASSSRDRIYEQYF
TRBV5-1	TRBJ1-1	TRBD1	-	TGCGCCAGCAGCTTGCTTTTTCTAGGGACAGCGGACACTGAAGCTTTCTTT	CASSLLFLGTADTEAFF
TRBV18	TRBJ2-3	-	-	TGTGCCAGCTCACTGTGGGCCGGGAGTCCCACAGATACGCAGTATTTT	CASSLWAGSPTDTQYF
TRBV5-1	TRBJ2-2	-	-	TGCGCCAGCAGCTTGCAGGGCAAGGACGGGGAGCTGTTTTTT	CASSLQGKDGELFF
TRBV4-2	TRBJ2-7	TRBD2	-	TGTGCCAGCAGCCAAGACCCTCCTAGCGGGGTCTCCTACGAGCAGTACTTC	CASSQDPPSGVSYEQYF
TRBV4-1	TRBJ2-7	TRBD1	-	TGCGCCAGCAGCCACGTTGTTAGGGGACAGGGGTTCTACGAGCAGTACTTC	CASSHVVRGQGFYEQYF
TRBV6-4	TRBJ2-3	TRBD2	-	TGTGCCAGCAGTGACTCCAAGCGGGAGCTTACAGATACGCAGTATTTT	CASSDSKRELTDTQYF
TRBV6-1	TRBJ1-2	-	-	TGTGCCAGCAGTGAAGCGGGGGGGACTAACTATGGCTACACCTTC	CASSEAGGTNYGYTF
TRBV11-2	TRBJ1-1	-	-	TGTGCCAGCAGCTACACCACAGGGACCACTGAAGCTTTCTTT	CASSYTTGTTEAFF
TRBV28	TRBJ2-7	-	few	TGTGCCAGCAGTGACTCGGGACAAAAGAACGAGCAGTACTTC	CASSDSGQKNEQYF
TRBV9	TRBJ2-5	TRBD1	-	TGTGCCAGCAGCGTTAAAGGGGGACAGGTTTCACAAGAGACCCAGTACTTC	CASSVKGGQVSQETQYF
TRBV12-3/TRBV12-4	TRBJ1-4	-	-	TGTGCCAGCAGTTTAGGAGGTGAAAAACTGTTTTTT	CASSLGGEKLFF
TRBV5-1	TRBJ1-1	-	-	TGCGCCAGCAGCCCCCACAGCGGAGGCACTGAAGCTTTCTTT	CASSPHSGGTEAFF
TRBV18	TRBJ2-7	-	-	TGTGCCAGCTCACCAAGGCAGGGTTCCTACGAGCAGTACTTC	CASSPRQGSYEQYF
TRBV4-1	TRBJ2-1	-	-	TGCGCCAGCAGCGTACGCTCGTTCACAGGGTCAGGGACCAATGAGCAGTTCTTC	CASSVRSFTGSGTNEQFF
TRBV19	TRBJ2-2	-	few	TGTGCCAGTAGTAGATTCTTAGGGGTGAACACCGGGGAGCTGTTTTTT	CASSRFLGVNTGELFF
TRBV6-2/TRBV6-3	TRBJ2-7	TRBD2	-	TGTGCCAGCAGTCCCAAAGCTAGCGGGGGAACCTACGAGCAGTACTTC	CASSPKASGGTYEQYF
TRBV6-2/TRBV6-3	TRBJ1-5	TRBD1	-	TGTGCCAGCAGTTACCGTCCCGGGACAGGGTCCAATCAGCCCCAGCATTTT	CASSYRPGTGSNQPQHF
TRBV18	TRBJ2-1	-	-	TGTGCCAGCTCACCACCGAAGGTCGAGGGAAGGGCGCAGTTCTTC	CASSPPKVEGRAQFF
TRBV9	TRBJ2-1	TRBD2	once	TGTGCCAGCAGCCTACATAGCGGGAGCTACGACGGTGAGCAGTTCTTC	CASSLHSGSYDGEQFF
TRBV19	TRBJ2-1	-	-	TGTGCCAGTAGTATCGTAGCGGAGAAGTACAATGAGCAGTTCTTC	CASSIVAEKYNEQFF
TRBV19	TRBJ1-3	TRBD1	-	TGTGCCAGTAGTACCAGGACAGGGAGGTCTGGAAACACCATATATTTT	CASSTRTGRSGNTIYF
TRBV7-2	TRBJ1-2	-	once	TGTGCCAGCAGCTTCCACCCCCGCATGAGTAACTATGGCTACACCTTC	CASSFHPRMSNYGYTF
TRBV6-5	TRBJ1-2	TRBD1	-	TGTGCCAGCAGGACCGGGACAGAGGGCTATGGCTACACCTTC	CASRTGTEGYGYTF
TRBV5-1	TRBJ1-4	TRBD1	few	TGCGCCAGCAGCTTGCATCCAGGGACAGGGAATGAAAAACTGTTTTTT	CASSLHPGTGNEKLFF
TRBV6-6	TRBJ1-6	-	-	TGTGCCAGCAGTTATACAGGCCGCCTTGGGTCACCCCTCCACTTT	CASSYTGRLGSPLHF
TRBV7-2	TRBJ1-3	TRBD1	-	TGTGCCAGCAGCTTCCAGGGGGGCGGAAACACCATATATTTT	CASSFQGGGNTIYF
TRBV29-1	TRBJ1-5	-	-	TGCAGCGTTTTAGTCCATGATAGCAATCAGCCCCAGCATTTT	CSVLVHDSNQPQHF
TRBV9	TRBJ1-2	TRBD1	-	TGTGCCAGCAGCGACGGGACAGACAACTATGGCTACACCTTC	CASSDGTDNYGYTF